These T cell receptor beta chains were read from a single sample in a study of radiotherapy plus CTLA-4 blockade in lung cancer. Here immunoSEQ multiplex PCR was the method, and the copy in TCRdb shows in-frame clones only, minus some. The table lists tens of thousands of clones, under 80% of them singletons. Sequencing used peripheral blood, obtained from a patient treated with radiotherapy plus ipilimumab. These receptors came from a human donor with non-small cell lung cancer who had a partial response to radiotherapy plus ipilimumab. Some clones in this sample may be carry-over from other donors' samples. CDR3s leave out the opening cysteine and the closing phenylalanine or tryptophan.

V gene	CDR3 protein
TRBV7-6	ASSLNRNPNEKLF
TRBV19	ASSIRGGELF
TRBV30	AWIRGGGTYNEQF
TRBV6-7	ASSPRGAGGNTGELF
TRBV21-1	ASSPKWDTGVNNEQF
TRBV28	ASSPRQSSSYEQY
TRBV5-1	ASSIRTGVGTEAF
TRBV29-1	SVAAGVVEQF
TRBV4-3	ASSQDRTGYTDTQY
TRBV6-6	ASRPGLAGLTYEQY
TRBV5-4	ASSLDRTGFHSPLH
TRBV29-1	SVDRLAGGPDEQF
TRBV30	AWSGGHISNTGELF
TRBV5-8	ASSRWAGQEAF
TRBV2	ASSVGDRERSPLH
TRBV19	ASSKSGSYEQY
TRBV7-2	ASSSTSGTSGPYNEQF
TRBV14	ASRGRGAYEQY
TRBV23-1	ASSHRTGTSGNTIY
TRBV6-5	ASSYSLGQGIHEQF
TRBV7-4	ASSLAGRVVQPQH
TRBV7-9	ASSPYPTGWNEQY
TRBV6-5	ASGGGSREQF
TRBV6-1	ASSEVGRGEGTEAF
TRBV7-2	ASSFNRGLLY
TRBV9	ASSAPESGDNTGELF
TRBV10-1	ATTGGSEAGAKTQY
TRBV7-2	ASSLQGRSYEQY
TRBV7-9	ASSLRGTLNTEAF
TRBV28	ASSDFGRGGTDTQY
TRBV6-1	ASTKTGVDEKLF
TRBV19	ASKGRYYGYT
TRBV25-1	ASSEEPRAYGYT
TRBV6-5	ASTRGGFGEAF
TRBV28	ASSPRSEVLYSNQPQH
TRBV2	ASSLDRADEKLF
TRBV5-1	ASSGGQSLLNTEAF
TRBV7-6	ASSPSVTGELF
TRBV7-2	ASSLASGDTDTQY
TRBV21-1	ASSLSSLTNEKLF
TRBV19	ASTQRGEYNEQF
TRBV5-1	ASSPTGTSGYEQY
TRBV7-3	ASSENGGGGTDTQY
TRBV6-1	ASSDGQGPILRSYNSPLH